These 26 T cell receptor beta chains share one sample of origin, sequenced in a study of CD8 T cells in Susac syndrome. An input of about 0.45 to 1 ug of RNA was subjected to reverse transcription using random hexamers. TCRdb reprocessed the immunoSEQ multiplex PCR reads with MiXCR, giving one entry per CDR3 protein. The data show 180,000 or so distinct CDR3 sequences, more than 90% seen once. Material: CD4+ T cells from PBMCs. These receptors all come from a human donor in good health.

The rearrangement links TRBV20-1 to TRBJ1-6, with a weak D call TRBD1 (5 bases). CDR1 is DFQATT, CDR2 SNEGSKA, per germline (reference sequence). The V end lost 1 base, the J end lost 6 bases, and 10 bases lay between the germline ends. The CDR3 length is 14 residues. The CDR3 loop is CSARGGGTNSPLHF. The CDR3 coding sequence is TGCAGTGCTAGAGGAGGAGGGACTAATTCACCCCTCCACTTT.

The CDR3 DNA follows: TGCAGTACAACAGGGGGTGGAGAGACCCAGTACTTC. The encoded protein is CSTTGGGETQYF. The V gene is TRBV20-1, the J gene TRBJ2-5; TRBD1 matches at 8 bases. Per the germline V gene, CDR1 is DFQATT and CDR2 is SNEGSKA (reference sequence). The CDR3 is 12 amino acids. V shed 8 bases and J 4 bases; nucleotides not matched to a gene: 6.

CDR3 sequence reads: CASSLMGRGETQYF. CDR3 DNA sequence: TGTGCCAGCAGCCTTATGGGGCGGGGGGAGACCCAGTACTTC. The V gene is TRBV3-1, the J gene TRBJ2-5, with TRBD2 matching over 7 bases. Germline CDR1 is LGHDT and CDR2 is YNNKEL (reference sequence). The CDR3 has 14 amino acids. The V and J ends lost 4 bases and 5 bases, in that order; junction bases with no gene match: 7.

The rearrangement links TRBV29-1 to TRBJ2-1, with D unclear. The V and J ends lost 4 bases and 0 bases respectively, with 10 bases between them. The CDR3 length is 14 residues. The germline CDR1 and CDR2 sequences are SQVTM and ANQGSEA. The CDR3 region is CSVGQRLSYNEQFF. The CDR3 DNA reads TGCAGCGTTGGGCAGAGGCTCTCCTACAATGAGCAGTTCTTC.

This clonotype was seen a single time. V and J are TRBV9 and TRBJ2-3, with a tentative D call TRBD2 (5 bases). The CDR3 loop spans 17 amino acids. Germline V CDR1 and CDR2: SGDLS, YYNGEE. Trimming pared 0 bases from V and 1 base from J, leaving 15 bases between. The CDR3 loop is CASSVATNLHRTDTQYF. In nucleotides, the CDR3 is TGTGCCAGCAGCGTAGCGACTAACCTACACCGCACAGATACGCAGTATTTT.

The chain carries TRBV5-4 and TRBJ2-2; 8 bases match TRBD1. Trimming took 1 base from V and 4 from J; bases not matched to a gene: 6. The length of the CDR3 is 16 residues. CDR1 and CDR2 from the germline V gene are SGHNT and YYREEE (reference sequence). CDR3 residues: CASSLRRQGPTGELFF. The CDR3 nucleotides are TGTGCCAGCAGCTTGAGGAGACAGGGGCCCACCGGGGAGCTGTTTTTT.

The chain couples TRBV15 to TRBJ2-1, with unresolved D. CDR1 and CDR2 (germline): LNHNV, YYDKDF (reference sequence). The CDR3 is 11 residues long. Trimming stripped 3 bases from V and 8 bases from J, with 5 bases between. This CDR3 is CATSSYDEQFF. The DNA of the CDR3 is TGTGCCACCAGCAGTTACGATGAGCAGTTCTTC.

CDR3 sequence: CASSVDGASNTEAFF. CDR3 nucleotides: TGTGCCAGCAGCGTAGATGGGGCAAGTAACACTGAAGCTTTCTTT. The chain uses TRBV9 and TRBJ1-1, with D perhaps TRBD1 (5 bases). Trimming cost V 0 bases and J 2 bases, with 11 bases left between them. CDR1 and CDR2 (germline): SGDLS, YYNGEE. This CDR3 is built from 15 residues.

The chain employs TRBV29-1 and TRBJ1-2; D is perhaps TRBD1 (5 bases). Germline V gene lookup returns CDR1 SQVTM and CDR2 ANQGSEA. The CDR3 runs to 12 residues. Trimming pared 7 bases from V and 4 bases from J, leaving 13 bases between. The CDR3 loop is CSAGTATYGYTF. As DNA, the CDR3 is TGCAGCGCCGGGACGGCGACCTATGGCTACACCTTC.

V usage is TRBV20-1 and J usage is TRBJ2-1; 7 bases agree with TRBD2. V was clipped by 5 bases and J by 6 bases; unmatched bases: 13. The CDR3 runs 15 residues. CDR1 and CDR2 from the germline V gene are DFQATT and SNEGSKA (reference sequence). The CDR3 bases are TGCAGTGCTTCTTTAGTTGGTAGCGGGCCCAATGAGCAGTTCTTC. The encoded protein is CSASLVGSGPNEQFF.

J is TRBJ2-7 and V is TRBV11-1; D may be TRBD1 (6 bases). Germline V gene sequence: CDR1 SGHAT, CDR2 FQDESV (reference sequence). CDR3 size: 14 residues. Trimming took 5 bases from V and 3 from J, leaving 14 bases between them. The CDR3 here is CASSGMGQIYEQYF. CDR3 DNA sequence: TGTGCCAGCAGCGGGATGGGACAAATCTACGAGCAGTACTTC.

The chain carries TRBV20-1 and TRBJ2-1, with D possibly being TRBD2 (6 bases). The ends were cut back, 6 bases at V and 3 bases at J, with 9 bases in the middle. The CDR3 has 12 residues. CDR1 DFQATT and CDR2 SNEGSKA come from the germline V gene (reference sequence). The chain's CDR3 is CSAKRVYNEQFF. CDR3 bases: TGCAGTGCAAAGCGGGTCTACAATGAGCAGTTCTTC.

J is TRBJ2-7 and V is TRBV20-1; D is unclear. The V gene's germline CDR1 is DFQATT and CDR2 SNEGSKA (reference sequence). The CDR3 covers 13 residues. V shed 2 bases and J shed 1 base, with 9 bases lying between them. The CDR3 DNA reads as TGCAGTGCTAGAAGCGAAGTTTCCTACGAGCAGTACTTC. Translated: CSARSEVSYEQYF.

The V gene is TRBV3-1, the J gene TRBJ1-1; the D gene is possibly TRBD1 (6 bases). With 4 bases removed from V and 3 bases from J, the gap between germline ends came to 12 bases. The CDR3 covers 14 residues. CDR1 is LGHDT, CDR2 YNNKEL, per germline (reference sequence). CDR3 sequence reads: CASSRRGGHTEAFF. CDR3 bases: TGTGCCAGCAGCCGACGGGGGGGCCACACTGAAGCTTTCTTT.

The DNA for the CDR3 is TGTGCCAGCAGTATACAGGGTAGCGAGCAGTACTTC. Encoded protein: CASSIQGSEQYF. J is TRBJ2-7 and V is TRBV12-3 or TRBV12-4; tentative D call: TRBD1 (6 bases). V lost 5 bases to trimming and J lost 6 bases, with 11 bases between them. The CDR3 covers 12 residues.

This chain joins TRBV12-3 or TRBV12-4 and TRBJ2-1, with 9 positions matching TRBD1. Trimming took 4 bases from V and 7 from J; bases not matched to a gene: 11. The CDR3 spans 16 residues. The CDR3 is CASSSSWTGDRNEQFF. The CDR3 DNA reads as TGTGCCAGCAGTTCAAGTTGGACAGGGGATCGAAATGAGCAGTTCTTC.

The rearrangement links TRBV23-1 to TRBJ2-1; 9 nucleotides align to TRBD1. TRBV23-1 is an ORF, and what it does is uncertain. V shed 2 bases and J 0 bases; nucleotides not matched to a gene: 5. This CDR3 region has 17 residues. Written as DNA, the CDR3 is TGCGCCAGCAGTCAAATCCCGGGACAGGGCTCCTACAATGAGCAGTTCTTC. It specifies CASSQIPGQGSYNEQFF.

The V call is TRBV7-2, the J call TRBJ2-7; D may be TRBD2 (5 bases). The CDR3 contains 12 residues. The V end lost 6 bases, the J end lost 4 bases, and 10 bases lay between the germline ends. The germline V gene encodes CDR1 SGHTA and CDR2 FQGNSA. For the CDR3, the DNA is TGTGCCAGCAGGAGGGAGAGTTACGAGCAGTACTTC. It is translated as CASRRESYEQYF.

The rearrangement uses TRBV7-9 and TRBJ2-5; D gene unclear. The V end was cut by 5 bases, the J end by 5 bases, with 3 bases between. Per germline, CDR1 SEHNR and CDR2 FQNEAQ (reference sequence). The CDR3 extends over 10 amino acids. CDR3 loop: CASSRETQYF. As DNA, the CDR3 is TGTGCCAGCAGCCGGGAGACCCAGTACTTC.

The chain uses TRBV30 and TRBJ1-1, with 8 bases identical to TRBD1. Trimming removed 0 bases from V and 2 bases from J; junction bases left unmatched: 11. The CDR3 consists of 17 residues. Germline loops: CDR1 GTSNPN, CDR2 SVGIG (reference sequence). The CDR3 nucleotides read TGTGCCTGGAGTGTACCGGTACAGGGGGTCACCAACACTGAAGCTTTCTTT. The encoded protein is CAWSVPVQGVTNTEAFF.

This clonotype occurred once. The genes are TRBV6-5 and TRBJ1-2; 7 nucleotides match TRBD1. Germline assignment: CDR1 MNHEY and CDR2 SVGAGI. This CDR3 is 14 amino acids long. V shed 5 bases and J 0 bases; nucleotides not matched to a gene: 3. DNA for the CDR3: TGTGCCAGCAGTCGGACAGGAGCTAACTATGGCTACACCTTC. It encodes CASSRTGANYGYTF.

This chain uses TRBV7-2 with TRBJ2-5; D call uncertain. The CDR3 loop spans 14 amino acids. CDR1 and CDR2 (germline): SGHTA, FQGNSA. The V end lost 5 bases, the J end lost 2 bases, and 12 bases lay between the germline ends. The CDR3 is CASSPRRPQETQYF. The DNA of the CDR3 is TGTGCCAGCAGCCCCCGCCGACCTCAAGAGACCCAGTACTTC.

This clonotype appeared a single time. V gene TRBV20-1 combines with J gene TRBJ2-7; 8 bases agree with TRBD1. In germline, CDR1 is DFQATT, CDR2 SNEGSKA (reference sequence). Unmatched junction bases numbered 5, after V lost 4 bases and J lost 3 bases. This CDR3 spans 13 amino acids. In DNA, the CDR3 is TGCAGTGCTATCCCGACAGGGGTCTACGAGCAGTACTTC. Encoded protein: CSAIPTGVYEQYF.

The chain employs TRBV5-6 and TRBJ2-7; weak D call: TRBD1 (6 bases). The CDR3 is 15 residues long. Trimming cost V 2 bases and J 2 bases, with 14 bases left between them. The germline gives CDR1 SGHDT, CDR2 YYEEEE. The CDR3 region is CASSLTGSSPYEQYF. The CDR3 DNA follows: TGTGCCAGCAGCTTAACAGGGTCTTCCCCCTACGAGCAGTACTTC.

This rearrangement joins TRBV6-2 or TRBV6-3 to TRBJ2-3; tentative D call: TRBD1 (6 bases). Germline CDR1 reads MNHEY; CDR2 reads SVGEGT. Trimming cost V 8 bases and J 6 bases, with 18 bases left between them. The CDR3 is 14 residues long. The CDR3 is CASGTGILHDTQYF. CDR3 in DNA: TGTGCCAGCGGAACAGGGATTTTGCACGATACGCAGTATTTT.

The J gene is TRBJ2-5, the V gene TRBV6-5; D possibly corresponds to TRBD1 (5 bases). The CDR3 contains 18 residues. Germline CDR1 is MNHEY and CDR2 is SVGAGI. Trimming shortened V by 0 bases and J by 5 bases, and 22 bases separated the two germline ends. In DNA, the CDR3 is TGTGCCAGCAGTTACTCTTCCAGGGTGGGCTCAAGTGGGGAGACCCAGTACTTC. The encoded protein is CASSYSSRVGSSGETQYF.